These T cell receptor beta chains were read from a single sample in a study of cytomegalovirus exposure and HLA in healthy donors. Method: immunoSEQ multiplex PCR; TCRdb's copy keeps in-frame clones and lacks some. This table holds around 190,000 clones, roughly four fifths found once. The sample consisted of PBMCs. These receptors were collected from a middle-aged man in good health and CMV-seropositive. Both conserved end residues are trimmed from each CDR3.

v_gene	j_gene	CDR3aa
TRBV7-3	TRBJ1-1	ASSLKRGTEAF
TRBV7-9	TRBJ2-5	ASSSWGEQETQY
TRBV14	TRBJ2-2	ASSPVLSNTGELF
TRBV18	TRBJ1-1	ASSSTGGNTEAF
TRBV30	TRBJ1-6	AWSVQQGANYNSPLH
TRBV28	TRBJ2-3	ASDASGRSDTQY
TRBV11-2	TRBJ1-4	ASSPDRALYEKLF
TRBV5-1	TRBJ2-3	ASSFQTSGRASDTQY
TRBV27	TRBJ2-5	ASGTLQETQY
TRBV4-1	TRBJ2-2	ASSPRGTGELF
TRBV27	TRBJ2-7	ASSDTPGQGTDEQY
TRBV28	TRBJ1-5	ASSLRGYGNQPQH
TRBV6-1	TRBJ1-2	ASSEGTGGADGYT
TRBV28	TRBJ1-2	ASSSRQGGAWDYGYT
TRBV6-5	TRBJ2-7	ASGGSGKYEQY
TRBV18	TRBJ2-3	ASSPSGSSGDTQY
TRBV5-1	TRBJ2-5	ASIPSSDRAQETQY
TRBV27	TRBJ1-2	ASSFSGRGVYGYT
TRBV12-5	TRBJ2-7	ASGLVLGGPGEQY
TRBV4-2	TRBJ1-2	ASSQGDTSYGYT
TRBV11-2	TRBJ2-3	ASSHPGHSTDTQY
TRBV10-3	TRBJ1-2	AISEGTGSGYT